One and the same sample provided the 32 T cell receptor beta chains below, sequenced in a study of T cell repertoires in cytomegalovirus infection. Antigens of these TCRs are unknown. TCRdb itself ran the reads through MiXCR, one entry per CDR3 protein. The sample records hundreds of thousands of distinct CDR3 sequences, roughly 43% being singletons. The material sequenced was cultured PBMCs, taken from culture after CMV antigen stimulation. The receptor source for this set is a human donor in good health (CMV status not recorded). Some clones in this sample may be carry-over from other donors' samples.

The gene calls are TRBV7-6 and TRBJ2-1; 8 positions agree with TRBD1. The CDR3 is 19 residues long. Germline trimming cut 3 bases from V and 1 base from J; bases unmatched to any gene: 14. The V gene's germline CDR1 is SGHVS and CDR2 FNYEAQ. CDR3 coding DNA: TGTGCCAGCAGCTTTTCCAGAACACAGGGGGTGAATTCCTACAATGAGCAGTTCTTC. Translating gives CASSFSRTQGVNSYNEQFF.

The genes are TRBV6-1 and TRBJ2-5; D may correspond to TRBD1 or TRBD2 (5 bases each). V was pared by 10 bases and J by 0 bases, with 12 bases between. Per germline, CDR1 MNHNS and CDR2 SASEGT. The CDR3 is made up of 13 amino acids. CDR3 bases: TGTGCCATACACGGGACGTACCAAGAGACCCAGTACTTC. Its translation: CAIHGTYQETQYF.

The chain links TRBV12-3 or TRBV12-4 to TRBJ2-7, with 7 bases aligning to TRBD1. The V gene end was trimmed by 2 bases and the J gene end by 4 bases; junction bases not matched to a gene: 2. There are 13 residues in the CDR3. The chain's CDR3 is CASSLQGVYEQYF. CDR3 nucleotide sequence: TGTGCCAGCAGTTTACAGGGGGTGTACGAGCAGTACTTC.

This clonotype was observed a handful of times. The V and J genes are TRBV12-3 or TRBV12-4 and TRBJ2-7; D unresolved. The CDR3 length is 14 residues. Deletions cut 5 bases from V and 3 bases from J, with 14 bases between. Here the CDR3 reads CASSPLGSFYEQYF. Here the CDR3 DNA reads TGTGCCAGCAGTCCCCTCGGTTCCTTCTACGAGCAGTACTTC.

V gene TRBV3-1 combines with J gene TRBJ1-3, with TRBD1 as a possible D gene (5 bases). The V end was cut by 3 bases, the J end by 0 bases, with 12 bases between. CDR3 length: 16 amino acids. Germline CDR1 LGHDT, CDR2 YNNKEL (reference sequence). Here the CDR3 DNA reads TGTGCCAGCAGCCAGGGGCATCGCCTCTCTGGAAACACCATATATTTT. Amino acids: CASSQGHRLSGNTIYF. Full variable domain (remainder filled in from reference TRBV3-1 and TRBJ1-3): DTAVSQTPKYLVTQMGNDKSIKCEQNLGHDTMYWYKQDSKKFLKIMFSYNNKELIINETVPNRFSPKSPDKAHLNLHINSLELGDSAVYFCASSQGHRLSGNTIYFGEGSWLTVV.

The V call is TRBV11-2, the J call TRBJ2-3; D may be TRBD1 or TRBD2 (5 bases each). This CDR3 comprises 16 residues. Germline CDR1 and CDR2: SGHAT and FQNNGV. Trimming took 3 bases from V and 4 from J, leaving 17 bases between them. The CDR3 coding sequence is TGTGCCAGCAGCTTGGGGACCGAAGCACGCGCAGATACGCAGTATTTT. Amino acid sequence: CASSLGTEARADTQYF.

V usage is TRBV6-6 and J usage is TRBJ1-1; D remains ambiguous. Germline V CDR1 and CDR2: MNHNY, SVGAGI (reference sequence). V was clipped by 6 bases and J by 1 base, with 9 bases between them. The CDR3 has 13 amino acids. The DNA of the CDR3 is TGTGCCAGCAGAAACAGACAGAACACTGAAGCTTTCTTT. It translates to CASRNRQNTEAFF.

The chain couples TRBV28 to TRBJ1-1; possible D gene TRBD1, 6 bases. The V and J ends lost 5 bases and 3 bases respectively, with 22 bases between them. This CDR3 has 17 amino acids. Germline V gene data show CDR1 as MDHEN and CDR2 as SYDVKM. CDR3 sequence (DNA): TGTGCCAGCAGTCCGAACGGGGGGCAGGGAGAGGACACTGAAGCTTTCTTT. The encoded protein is CASSPNGGQGEDTEAFF.

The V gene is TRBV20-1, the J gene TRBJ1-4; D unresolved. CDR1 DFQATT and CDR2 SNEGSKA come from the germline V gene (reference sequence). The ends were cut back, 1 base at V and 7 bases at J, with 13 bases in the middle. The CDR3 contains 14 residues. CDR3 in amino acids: CSARAHIQGEKLFF. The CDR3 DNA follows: TGCAGTGCTAGAGCCCACATACAAGGTGAAAAACTGTTTTTT.

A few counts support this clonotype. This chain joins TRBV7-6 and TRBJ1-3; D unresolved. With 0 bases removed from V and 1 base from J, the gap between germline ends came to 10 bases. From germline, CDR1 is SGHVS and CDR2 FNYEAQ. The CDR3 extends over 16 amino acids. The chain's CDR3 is CASSLAPVVSGNTIYF. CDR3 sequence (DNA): TGTGCCAGCAGCTTAGCGCCTGTGGTATCTGGAAACACCATATATTTT.

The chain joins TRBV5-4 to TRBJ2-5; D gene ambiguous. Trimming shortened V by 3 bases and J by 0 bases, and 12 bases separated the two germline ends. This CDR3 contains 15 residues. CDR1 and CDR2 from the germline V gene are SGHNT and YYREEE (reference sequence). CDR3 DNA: TGTGCCAGCAGCTCGAAAAGGGCCGACCAAGAGACCCAGTACTTC. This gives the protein CASSSKRADQETQYF.

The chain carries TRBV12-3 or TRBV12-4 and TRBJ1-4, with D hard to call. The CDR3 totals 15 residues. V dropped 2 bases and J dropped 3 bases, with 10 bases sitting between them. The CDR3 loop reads CASSLLPEANEKLFF. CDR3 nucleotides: TGTGCCAGCAGTTTACTTCCGGAGGCTAATGAAAAACTGTTTTTT.

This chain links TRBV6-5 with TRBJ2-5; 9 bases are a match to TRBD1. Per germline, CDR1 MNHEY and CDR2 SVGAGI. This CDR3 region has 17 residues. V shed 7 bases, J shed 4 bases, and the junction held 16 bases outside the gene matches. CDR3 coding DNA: TGTGCCAGCAAGTCCGGTTATGGGACAGGGATTGTAGAGACCCAGTACTTC. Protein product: CASKSGYGTGIVETQYF.

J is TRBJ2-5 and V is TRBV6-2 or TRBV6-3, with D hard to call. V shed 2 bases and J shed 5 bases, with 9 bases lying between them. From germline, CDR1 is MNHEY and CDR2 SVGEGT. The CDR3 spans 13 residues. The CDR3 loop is CASSYGVGETQYF. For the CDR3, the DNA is TGTGCCAGCAGTTACGGAGTCGGGGAGACCCAGTACTTC.

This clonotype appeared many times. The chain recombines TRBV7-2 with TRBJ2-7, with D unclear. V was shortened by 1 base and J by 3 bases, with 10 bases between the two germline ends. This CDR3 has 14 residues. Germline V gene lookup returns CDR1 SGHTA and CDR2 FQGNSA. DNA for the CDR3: TGTGCCAGCAGCTTAGGAGGCAGTGGCTACGAGCAGTACTTC. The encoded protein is CASSLGGSGYEQYF.

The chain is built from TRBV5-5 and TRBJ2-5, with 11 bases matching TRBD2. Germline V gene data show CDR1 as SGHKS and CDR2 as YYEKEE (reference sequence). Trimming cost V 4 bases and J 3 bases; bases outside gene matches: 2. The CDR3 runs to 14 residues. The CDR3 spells CASSTGLAEETQYF. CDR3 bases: TGTGCCAGCAGCACGGGACTAGCGGAAGAGACCCAGTACTTC.

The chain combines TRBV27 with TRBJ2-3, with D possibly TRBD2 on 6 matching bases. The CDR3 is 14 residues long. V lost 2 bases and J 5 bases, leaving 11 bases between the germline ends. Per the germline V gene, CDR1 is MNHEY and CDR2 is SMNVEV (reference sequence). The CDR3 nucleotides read TGTGCCAGCAGTTTACAGGAGGGTAGAGATACGCAGTATTTT. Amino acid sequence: CASSLQEGRDTQYF.

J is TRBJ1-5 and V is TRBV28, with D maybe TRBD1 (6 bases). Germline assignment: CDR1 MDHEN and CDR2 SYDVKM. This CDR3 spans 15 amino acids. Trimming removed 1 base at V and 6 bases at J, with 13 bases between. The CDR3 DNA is TGTGCCAGCAGTTTATTTGGGGGGGCGGGTCAGCCCCAGCATTTT. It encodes CASSLFGGAGQPQHF.

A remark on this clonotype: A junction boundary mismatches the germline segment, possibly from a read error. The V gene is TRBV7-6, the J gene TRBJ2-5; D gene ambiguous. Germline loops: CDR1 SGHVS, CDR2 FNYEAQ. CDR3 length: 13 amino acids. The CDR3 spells CASSLVGQGTQYF. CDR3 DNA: TGTGCCAGCAGCTTAGTTGGCCAAGGGACCCAGTACTTC.

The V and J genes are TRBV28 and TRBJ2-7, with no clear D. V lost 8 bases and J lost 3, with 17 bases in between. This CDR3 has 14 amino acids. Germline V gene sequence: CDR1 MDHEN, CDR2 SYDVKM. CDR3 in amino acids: CASSRVVGLYEQYF. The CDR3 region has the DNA TGTGCCAGCTCACGGGTAGTTGGTCTCTACGAGCAGTACTTC.

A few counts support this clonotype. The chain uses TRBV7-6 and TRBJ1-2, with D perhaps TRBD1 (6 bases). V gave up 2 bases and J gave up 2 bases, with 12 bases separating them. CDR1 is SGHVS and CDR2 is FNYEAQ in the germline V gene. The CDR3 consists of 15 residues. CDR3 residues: CASSLLGGSNYGYTF. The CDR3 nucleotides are TGTGCCAGCAGCTTACTGGGGGGCTCGAACTATGGCTACACCTTC. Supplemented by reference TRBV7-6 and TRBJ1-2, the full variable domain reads GAGVSQSPRYKVTKRGQDVALRCDPISGHVSLYWYRQALGQGPEFLTYFNYEAQQDKSGLPNDRFSAERPEGSISTLTIQRTEQRDSAMYRCASSLLGGSNYGYTFGSGTRLTVV.

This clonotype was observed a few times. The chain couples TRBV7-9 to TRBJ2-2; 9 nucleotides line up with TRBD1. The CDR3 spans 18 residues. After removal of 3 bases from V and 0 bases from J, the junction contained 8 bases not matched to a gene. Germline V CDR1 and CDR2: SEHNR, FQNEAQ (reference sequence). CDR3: CASSFPDRGPANTGELFF. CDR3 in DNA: TGTGCCAGCAGCTTTCCGGACAGGGGACCCGCGAACACCGGGGAGCTGTTTTTT.

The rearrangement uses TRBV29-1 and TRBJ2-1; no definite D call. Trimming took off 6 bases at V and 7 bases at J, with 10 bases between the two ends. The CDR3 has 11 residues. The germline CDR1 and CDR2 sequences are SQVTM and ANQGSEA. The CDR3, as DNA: TGCAGCGTCGGACGACCTAATGAGCAGTTCTTC. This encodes CSVGRPNEQFF.

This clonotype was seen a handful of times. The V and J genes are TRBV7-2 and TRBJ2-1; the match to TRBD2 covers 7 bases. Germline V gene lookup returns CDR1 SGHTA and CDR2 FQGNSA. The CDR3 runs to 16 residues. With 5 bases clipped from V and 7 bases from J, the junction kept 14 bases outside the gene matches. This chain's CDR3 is CASSPGAGAQGNEQFF. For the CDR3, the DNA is TGTGCCAGCAGCCCTGGGGCGGGAGCCCAAGGGAATGAGCAGTTCTTC.

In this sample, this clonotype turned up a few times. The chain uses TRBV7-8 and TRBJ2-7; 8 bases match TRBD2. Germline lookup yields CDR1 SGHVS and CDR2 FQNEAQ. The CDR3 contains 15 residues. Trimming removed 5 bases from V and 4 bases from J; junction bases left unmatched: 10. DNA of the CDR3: TGTGCCAGCAGCCGCACTAGCGGAGCACAATACGAGCAGTACTTC. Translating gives CASSRTSGAQYEQYF.

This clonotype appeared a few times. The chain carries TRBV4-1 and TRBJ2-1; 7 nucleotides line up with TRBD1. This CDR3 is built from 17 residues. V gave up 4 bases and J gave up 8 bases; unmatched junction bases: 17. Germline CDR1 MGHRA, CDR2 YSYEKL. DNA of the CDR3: TGCGCCAGCAGCCGTCTGGAGGAGACAGGGAAAGGCGATGAGCAGTTCTTC. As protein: CASSRLEETGKGDEQFF.

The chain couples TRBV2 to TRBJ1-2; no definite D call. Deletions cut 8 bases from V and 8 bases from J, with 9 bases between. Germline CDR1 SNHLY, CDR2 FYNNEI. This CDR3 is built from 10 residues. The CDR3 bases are TGTGCCAGCGCGGGTCGGGGCTACACCTTC. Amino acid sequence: CASAGRGYTF.

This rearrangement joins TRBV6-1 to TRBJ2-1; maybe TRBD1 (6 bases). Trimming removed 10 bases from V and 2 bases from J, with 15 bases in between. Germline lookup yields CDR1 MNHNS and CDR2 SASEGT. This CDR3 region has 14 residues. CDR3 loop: CATTGPAPYNEQFF. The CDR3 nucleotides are TGTGCCACTACAGGGCCCGCTCCCTACAATGAGCAGTTCTTC.

CDR3 in DNA: TGTGCCAGCAGCGCCGGACCCCAGACGGGATCGAACACTGAAGCTTTCTTT. Translating gives CASSAGPQTGSNTEAFF. J is TRBJ1-1 and V is TRBV11-3; D not certain. V lost 5 bases to trimming and J lost 1 base, with 20 bases between them. The CDR3 is 17 amino acids. Germline V gene lookup returns CDR1 SGHNT and CDR2 YENEEA.

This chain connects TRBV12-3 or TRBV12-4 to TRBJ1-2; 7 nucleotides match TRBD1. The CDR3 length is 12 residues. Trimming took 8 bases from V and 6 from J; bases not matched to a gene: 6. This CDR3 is CASRGQGDGYTF. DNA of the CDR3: TGTGCCAGCCGAGGTCAGGGGGATGGCTACACCTTC.

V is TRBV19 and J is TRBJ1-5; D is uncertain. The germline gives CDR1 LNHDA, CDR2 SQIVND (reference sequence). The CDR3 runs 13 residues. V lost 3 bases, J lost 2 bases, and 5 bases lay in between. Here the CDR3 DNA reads TGTGCCAGTAGTATGACGGGCAATCAGCCCCAGCATTTT. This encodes CASSMTGNQPQHF.

CDR3 bases: TGTGCCAGCACCGCGACAGGGAGAGACACTGAAGCTTTCTTT. This translates into CASTATGRDTEAFF. This rearrangement joins TRBV2 to TRBJ1-1; 7 nucleotides line up with TRBD1. V gave up 7 bases and J gave up 3 bases; unmatched junction bases: 8. In germline, CDR1 is SNHLY, CDR2 FYNNEI. The CDR3 is 14 residues long.